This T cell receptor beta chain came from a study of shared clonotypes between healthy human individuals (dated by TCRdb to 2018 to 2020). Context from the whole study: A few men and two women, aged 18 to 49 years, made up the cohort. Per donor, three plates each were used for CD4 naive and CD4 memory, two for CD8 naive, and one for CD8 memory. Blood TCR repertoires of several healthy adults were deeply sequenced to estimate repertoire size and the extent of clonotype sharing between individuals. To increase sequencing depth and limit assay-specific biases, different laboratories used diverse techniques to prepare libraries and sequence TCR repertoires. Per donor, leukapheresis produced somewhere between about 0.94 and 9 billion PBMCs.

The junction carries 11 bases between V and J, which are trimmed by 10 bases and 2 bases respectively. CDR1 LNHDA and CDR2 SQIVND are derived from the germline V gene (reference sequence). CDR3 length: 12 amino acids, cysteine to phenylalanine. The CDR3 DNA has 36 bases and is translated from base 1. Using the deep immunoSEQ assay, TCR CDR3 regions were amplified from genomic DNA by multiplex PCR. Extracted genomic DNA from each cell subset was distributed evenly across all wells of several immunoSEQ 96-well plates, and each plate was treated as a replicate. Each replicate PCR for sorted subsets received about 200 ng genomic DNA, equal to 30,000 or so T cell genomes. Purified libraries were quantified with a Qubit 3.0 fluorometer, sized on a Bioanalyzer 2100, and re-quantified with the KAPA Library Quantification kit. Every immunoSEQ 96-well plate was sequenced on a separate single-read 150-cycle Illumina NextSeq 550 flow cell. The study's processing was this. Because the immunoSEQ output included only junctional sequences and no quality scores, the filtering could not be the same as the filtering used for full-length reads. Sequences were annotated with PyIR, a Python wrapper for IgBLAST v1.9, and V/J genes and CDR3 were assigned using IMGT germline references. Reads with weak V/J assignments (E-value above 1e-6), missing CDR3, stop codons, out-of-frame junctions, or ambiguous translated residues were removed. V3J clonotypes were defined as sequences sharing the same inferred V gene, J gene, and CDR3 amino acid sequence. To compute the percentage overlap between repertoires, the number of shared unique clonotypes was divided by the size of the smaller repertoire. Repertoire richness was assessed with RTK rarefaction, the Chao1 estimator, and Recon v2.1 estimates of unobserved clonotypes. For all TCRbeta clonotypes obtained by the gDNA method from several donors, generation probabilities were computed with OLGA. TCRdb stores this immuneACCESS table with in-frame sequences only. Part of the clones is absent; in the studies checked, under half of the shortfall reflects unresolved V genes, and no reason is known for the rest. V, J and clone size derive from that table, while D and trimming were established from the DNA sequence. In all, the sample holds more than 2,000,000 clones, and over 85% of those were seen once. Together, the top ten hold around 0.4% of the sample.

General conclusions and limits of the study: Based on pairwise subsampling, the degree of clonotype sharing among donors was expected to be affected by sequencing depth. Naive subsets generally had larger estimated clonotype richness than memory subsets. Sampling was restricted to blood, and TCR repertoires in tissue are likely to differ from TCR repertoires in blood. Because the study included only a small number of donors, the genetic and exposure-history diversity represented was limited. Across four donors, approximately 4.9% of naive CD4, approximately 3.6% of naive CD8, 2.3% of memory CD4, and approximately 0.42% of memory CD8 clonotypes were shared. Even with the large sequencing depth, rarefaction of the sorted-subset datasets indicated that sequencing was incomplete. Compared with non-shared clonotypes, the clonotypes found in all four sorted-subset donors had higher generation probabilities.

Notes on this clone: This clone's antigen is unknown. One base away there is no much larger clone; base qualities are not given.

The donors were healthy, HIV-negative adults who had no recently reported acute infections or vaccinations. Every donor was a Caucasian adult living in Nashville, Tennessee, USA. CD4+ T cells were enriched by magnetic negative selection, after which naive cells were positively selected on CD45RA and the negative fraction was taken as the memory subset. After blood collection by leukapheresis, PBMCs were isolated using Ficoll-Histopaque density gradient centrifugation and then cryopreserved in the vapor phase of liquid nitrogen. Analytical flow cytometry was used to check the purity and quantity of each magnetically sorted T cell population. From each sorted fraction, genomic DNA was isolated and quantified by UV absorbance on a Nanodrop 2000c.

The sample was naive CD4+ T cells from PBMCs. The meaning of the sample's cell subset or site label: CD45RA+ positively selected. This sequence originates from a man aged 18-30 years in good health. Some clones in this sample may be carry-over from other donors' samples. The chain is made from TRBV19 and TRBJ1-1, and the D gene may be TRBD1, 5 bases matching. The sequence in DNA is TGTGCCATTAAGGGACCAAACACTGAAGCTTTCTTT. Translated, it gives CAIKGPNTEAFF.